This TCR beta chain was recovered during a study of T cells in Graves' hyperthyroidism and ophthalmopathy. This CDR3 region has 13 residues. V was pared by 5 bases and J by 6 bases, with 13 bases between. TCR beta CDR3 regions were amplified from RNA transcripts. With the HTBI primer set, the TCR CDR3 went through a first round of RT-PCR. In TCRdb, the multiplex PCR reads were re-called with MiXCR into one record per CDR3 protein. In the table there are some 510,000 distinct CDR3 sequences, more than 20% of which are singletons. Sequenced sample: blood. The chain combines TRBV12-3 or TRBV12-4 with TRBJ1-2; D is unclear. The receptor was isolated from a man aged 18 to 29 with Graves' hyperthyroidism. The CDR3 is CASSPSWEHGYTF. The CDR3, as DNA: TGTGCCAGCAGTCCCAGTTGGGAACATGGCTACACCTTC.